This is a list of T cell receptor beta chains from one sample in a study of low-dose radiotherapy and immunotherapy resistance in tumors. TCRdb redid the calling of the reads with MiXCR, one entry per CDR3 protein. The sample contains tens of thousands of distinct CDR3 sequences, approximately 12% of which appear only once. The sample in question was PBMCs, obtained before treatment. Every receptor here comes from a female donor with ovarian cancer. CDR3s include the opening cysteine and the closing phenylalanine or tryptophan. The order of the fields is clone size, J gene, D gene, V gene, CDR3 protein, CDR3 DNA. A D gene is named only where the DNA matches it firmly. Sizes are listed as once, few, many or a size class.

size: many; J: TRBJ1-2; D: TRBD1; V: TRBV2; CDR3: CASSHGTGNGYTF; DNA: TGTGCCAGCAGCCATGGGACAGGGAATGGCTACACCTTC
size: many; J: TRBJ2-1; D: .; V: TRBV24-1; CDR3: CATSDSSWPADNEQFF; DNA: TGTGCCACCAGTGATTCTTCGTGGCCAGCGGACAATGAGCAGTTCTTC
size: many; J: TRBJ1-1; D: .; V: TRBV12-5; CDR3: CASGLIVVGQNTEAFF; DNA: TGTGCTAGTGGTTTGATCGTGGTGGGTCAGAACACTGAAGCTTTCTTT
size: many; J: TRBJ2-4; D: .; V: TRBV6-1; CDR3: CASSERGGGSKNIQYF; DNA: TGTGCCAGCAGTGAAAGGGGAGGCGGCAGCAAAAACATTCAGTACTTC
size: few; J: TRBJ2-7; D: .; V: TRBV20-1; CDR3: CSAINRVSYEQYF; DNA: TGCAGTGCGATAAACAGGGTCTCCTACGAGCAGTACTTC
size: many; J: TRBJ1-1; D: .; V: TRBV20-1; CDR3: CSAREGNTEAFF; DNA: TGCAGTGCTAGAGAGGGGAACACTGAAGCTTTCTTT
size: many; J: TRBJ2-1; D: .; V: TRBV7-2; CDR3: CASSLGYRSYNEQFF; DNA: TGTGCCAGCAGCTTGGGGTATCGCTCCTACAATGAGCAGTTCTTC
size: many; J: TRBJ1-1; D: .; V: TRBV7-9; CDR3: CASSARTESYTEAFF; DNA: TGTGCCAGCAGCGCCAGGACAGAGAGCTACACTGAAGCTTTCTTT
size: many; J: TRBJ2-7; D: TRBD1; V: TRBV20-1; CDR3: CSAPLGGGTGSNEQYF; DNA: TGCAGTGCTCCGCTCGGGGGAGGGACAGGGAGCAACGAGCAGTACTTC
size: many; J: TRBJ1-2; D: TRBD1; V: TRBV12-3/TRBV12-4; CDR3: CASSSQGGVYGYTF; DNA: TGTGCCAGCAGTTCCCAGGGGGGTGTCTATGGCTACACCTTC
size: many; J: TRBJ2-7; D: TRBD1; V: TRBV30; CDR3: CAWSLTGNEQYF; DNA: TGTGCCTGGAGTTTGACAGGGAACGAGCAGTACTTC